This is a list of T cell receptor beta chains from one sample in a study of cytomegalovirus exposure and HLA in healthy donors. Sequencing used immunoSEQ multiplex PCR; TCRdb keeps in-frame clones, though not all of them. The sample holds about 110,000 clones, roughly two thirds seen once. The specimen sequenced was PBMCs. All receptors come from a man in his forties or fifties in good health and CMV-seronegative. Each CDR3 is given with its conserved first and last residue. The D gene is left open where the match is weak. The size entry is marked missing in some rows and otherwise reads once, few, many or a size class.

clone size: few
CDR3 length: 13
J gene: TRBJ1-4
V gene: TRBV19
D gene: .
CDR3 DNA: TGTGCCAGTAGTAGCAGGGAGGGTGAAAAACTGTTTTTT
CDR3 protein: CASSSREGEKLFF

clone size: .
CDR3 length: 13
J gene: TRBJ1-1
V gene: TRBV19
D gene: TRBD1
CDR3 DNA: TGTGCCAGTAAGGCGACAGGGGGCCCTGAAGCTTTCTTT
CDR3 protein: CASKATGGPEAFF

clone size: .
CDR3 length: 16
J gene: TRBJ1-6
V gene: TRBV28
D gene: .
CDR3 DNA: TGTGCCAGCAGTTTAGGGGTAGGGGGGGGCAATTCACCCCTCCACTTT
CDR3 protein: CASSLGVGGGNSPLHF

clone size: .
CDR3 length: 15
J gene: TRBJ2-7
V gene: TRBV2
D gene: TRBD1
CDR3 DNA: TGTGCCAGCCATTTAGGACAGGGGTTGACCTACGAGCAGTACTTC
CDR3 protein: CASHLGQGLTYEQYF

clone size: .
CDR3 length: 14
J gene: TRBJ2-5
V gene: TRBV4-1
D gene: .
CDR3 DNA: TGCGCCAGCAGCCAAGAATTGGCCCAAGAGACCCAGTACTTC
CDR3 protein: CASSQELAQETQYF

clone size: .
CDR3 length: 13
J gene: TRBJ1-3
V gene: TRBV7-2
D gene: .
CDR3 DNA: TGTGCCAGCAGAGAGCCCCCTGGAAACACCATATATTTT
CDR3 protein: CASREPPGNTIYF

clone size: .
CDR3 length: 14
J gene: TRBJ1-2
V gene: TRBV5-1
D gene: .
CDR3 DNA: TGCGCCAGCAGTGGGGGGTTGGGAAACTATGGCTACACCTTC
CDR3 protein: CASSGGLGNYGYTF

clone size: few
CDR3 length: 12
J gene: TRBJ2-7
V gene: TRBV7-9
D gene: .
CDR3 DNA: TGTTCCAGCAGCCCGAACTTAAACGAGCAGTACTTC
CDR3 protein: CSSSPNLNEQYF

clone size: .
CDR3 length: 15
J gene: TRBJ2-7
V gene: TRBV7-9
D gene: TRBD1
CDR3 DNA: TGTGCCAGCAGCCTGGGACAGGGGGCCAACTACGAGCAGTACTTC
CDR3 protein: CASSLGQGANYEQYF

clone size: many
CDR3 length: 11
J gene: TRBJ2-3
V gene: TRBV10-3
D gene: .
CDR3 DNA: TGTGCCATCAGTGAAGGGGGTTATGGATATTTT
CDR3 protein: CAISEGGYGYF

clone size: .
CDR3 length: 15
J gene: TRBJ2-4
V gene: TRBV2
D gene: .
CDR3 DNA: TGTGCCAGCAATTCAGGGACTCTAGCCAAAAACATTCAGTACTTC
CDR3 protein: CASNSGTLAKNIQYF

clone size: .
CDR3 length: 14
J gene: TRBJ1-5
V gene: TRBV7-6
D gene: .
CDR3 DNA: TGTGCCAGCAGCTTACGGGGGGCTGACCAGCCCCAGCATTTT
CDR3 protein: CASSLRGADQPQHF

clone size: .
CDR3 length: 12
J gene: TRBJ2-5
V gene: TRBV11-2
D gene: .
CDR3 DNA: TGTGCCAGCAGCGACAGGAAAGAGACCCAGTACTTC
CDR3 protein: CASSDRKETQYF

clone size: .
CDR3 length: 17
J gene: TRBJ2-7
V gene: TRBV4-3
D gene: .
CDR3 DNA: TGCGTCAGCAGCCAAGATAGTCCCAGCGGAGGGGTCTACGAGCAGTACTTC
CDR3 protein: CVSSQDSPSGGVYEQYF

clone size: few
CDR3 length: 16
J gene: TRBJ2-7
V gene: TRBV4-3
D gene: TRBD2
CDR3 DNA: TGCGCCAGCAGCCAAGATAAGGCAGCGGGGCAGTACGAGCAGTACTTC
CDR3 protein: CASSQDKAAGQYEQYF

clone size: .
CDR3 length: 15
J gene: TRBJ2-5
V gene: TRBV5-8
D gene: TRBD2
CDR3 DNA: TGTGCCAGCAGCTTACCGCGGGGGGCCTCAGAGACCCAGTACTTC
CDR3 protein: CASSLPRGASETQYF

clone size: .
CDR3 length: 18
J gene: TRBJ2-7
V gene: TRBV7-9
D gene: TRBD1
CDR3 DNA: TGTGCCAGCAGCTTGGGGACAGGGGCCTATCTTGTTTCCTACGAGCAGTACTTC
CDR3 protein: CASSLGTGAYLVSYEQYF

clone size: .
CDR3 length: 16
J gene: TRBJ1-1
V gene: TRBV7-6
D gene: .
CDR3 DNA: TGTGCCAGCAGCTTAGCATCCCAGGCCCTGAAAACTGAAGCTTTCTTT
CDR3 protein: CASSLASQALKTEAFF

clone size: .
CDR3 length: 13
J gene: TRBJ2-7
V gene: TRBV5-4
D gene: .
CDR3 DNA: TGTGCCAGCAGCTCCCCCCCAGGGGACGAGCAGTACTTC
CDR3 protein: CASSSPPGDEQYF

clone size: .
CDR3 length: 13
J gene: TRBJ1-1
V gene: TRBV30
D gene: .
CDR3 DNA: TGTGCCTGGAGTGTACGGGAGGGCACTGAAGCTTTCTTT
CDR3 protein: CAWSVREGTEAFF

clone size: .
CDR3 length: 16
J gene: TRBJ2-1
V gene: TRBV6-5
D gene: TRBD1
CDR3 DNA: TGTGCCAGCAGTTACCGTCCCGGGACAGGTAACAATGAGCAGTTCTTC
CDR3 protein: CASSYRPGTGNNEQFF

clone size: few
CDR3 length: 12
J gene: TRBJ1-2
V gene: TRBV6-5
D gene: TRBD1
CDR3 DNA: TGTGCCAGCAGTCAGGGGGCGCTTGGCTACACCTTC
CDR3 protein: CASSQGALGYTF

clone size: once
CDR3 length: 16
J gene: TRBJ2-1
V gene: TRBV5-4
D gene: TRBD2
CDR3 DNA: TGTGCCAGCAGCCCCTCGGGGGGGAGCTCCTACAATGAGCAGTTCTTC
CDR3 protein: CASSPSGGSSYNEQFF

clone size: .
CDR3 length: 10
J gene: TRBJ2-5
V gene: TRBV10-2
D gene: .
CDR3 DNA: TGCGCCGAACGGTTGGGGGCCAAGGACTTC
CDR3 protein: CAERLGAKDF

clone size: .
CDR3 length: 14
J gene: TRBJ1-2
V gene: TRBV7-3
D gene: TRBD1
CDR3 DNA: TGTGCCAGCAGCCCTCAGGGGGGTGACTATGGCTACACCTTC
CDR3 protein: CASSPQGGDYGYTF

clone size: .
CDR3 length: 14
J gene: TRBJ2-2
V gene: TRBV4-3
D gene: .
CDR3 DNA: TGCGCCAGCAGCCATGGCCGAGGCACCGGGGAGCTGTTTTTT
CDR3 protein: CASSHGRGTGELFF

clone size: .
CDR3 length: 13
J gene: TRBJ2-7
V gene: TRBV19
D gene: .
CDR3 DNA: TGTGCCAGTAGTATGGATACAGGCTACGAGCAGTACTTC
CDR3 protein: CASSMDTGYEQYF

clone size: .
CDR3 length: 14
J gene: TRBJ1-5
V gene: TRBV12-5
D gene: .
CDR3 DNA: TGTGCTAGTGGCCCCCCGGGATTCAATCAGCCCCAGCATTTT
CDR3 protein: CASGPPGFNQPQHF

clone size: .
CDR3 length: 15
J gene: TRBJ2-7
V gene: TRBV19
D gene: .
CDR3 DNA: TGTGCCAGTTCGTGGGCCCACAGGAGTTTAAGGGAGCAGTACTTC
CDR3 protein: CASSWAHRSLREQYF

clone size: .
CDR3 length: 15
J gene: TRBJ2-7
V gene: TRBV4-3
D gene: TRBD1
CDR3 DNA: TGCGCCAGCAGCCCGACCGGGACAGGGGCCTACGAGCAGTACTTC
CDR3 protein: CASSPTGTGAYEQYF

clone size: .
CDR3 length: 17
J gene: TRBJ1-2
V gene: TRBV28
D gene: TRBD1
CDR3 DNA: TGTGCCAGCAGACTCTCCGGGACAGGCCCTTCGACGGGCGGCTACACCTTC
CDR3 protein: CASRLSGTGPSTGGYTF

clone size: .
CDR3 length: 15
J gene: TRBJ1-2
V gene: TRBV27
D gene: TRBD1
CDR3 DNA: TGTGCCAGCAGTCCCCTTGGACAGGGGACCTATGGCTACACCTTC
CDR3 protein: CASSPLGQGTYGYTF

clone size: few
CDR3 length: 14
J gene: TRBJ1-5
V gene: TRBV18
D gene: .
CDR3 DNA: TGTGCCAGCTCACCAACTACTAGCAATCAGCCCCAGCATTTT
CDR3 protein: CASSPTTSNQPQHF

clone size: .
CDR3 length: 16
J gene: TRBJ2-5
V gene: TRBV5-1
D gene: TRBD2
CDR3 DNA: TGCGCCAGCAGCTTAGTAGCGGGGGGTTCCCAAGAGACCCAGTACTTC
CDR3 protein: CASSLVAGGSQETQYF

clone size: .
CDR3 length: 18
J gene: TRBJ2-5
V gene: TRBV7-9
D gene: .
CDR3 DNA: TGTGCCAGCCGCACGGCTTATTCCCGAAGACAGCACCAAGAGACCCAGTACTTC
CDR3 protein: CASRTAYSRRQHQETQYF

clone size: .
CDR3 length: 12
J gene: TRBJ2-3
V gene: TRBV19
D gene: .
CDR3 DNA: TGTGCCAGTAGACAGGGTTCAGATACGCAGTATTTT
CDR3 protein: CASRQGSDTQYF

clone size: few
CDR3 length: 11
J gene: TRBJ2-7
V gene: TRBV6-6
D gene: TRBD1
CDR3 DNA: TGTGCCAGCACCAGGGGGAACGAGCAGTACTTC
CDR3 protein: CASTRGNEQYF

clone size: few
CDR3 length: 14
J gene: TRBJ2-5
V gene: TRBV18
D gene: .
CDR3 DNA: TGTGCCAGCTCACCACAGACACGCGAGGGGACCCAGTACTTC
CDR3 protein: CASSPQTREGTQYF

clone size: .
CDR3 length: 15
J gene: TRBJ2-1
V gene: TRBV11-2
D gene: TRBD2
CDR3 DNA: TGTGCCAGCAGCTCAGCGGGGGCCCTAATCAATGAGCAGTTCTTC
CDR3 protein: CASSSAGALINEQFF

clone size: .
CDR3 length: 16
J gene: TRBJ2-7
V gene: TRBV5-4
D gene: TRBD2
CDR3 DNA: TGTGCCAGCAGCCAAGGGACTAGCGGGGGGTCCTACGAGCAGTACTTC
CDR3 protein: CASSQGTSGGSYEQYF

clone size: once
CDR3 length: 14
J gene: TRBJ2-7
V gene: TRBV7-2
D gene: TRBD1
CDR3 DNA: TGTGCCAGCAGCCCGGACAGGGGACGAGACGAGCAGTACTTC
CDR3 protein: CASSPDRGRDEQYF

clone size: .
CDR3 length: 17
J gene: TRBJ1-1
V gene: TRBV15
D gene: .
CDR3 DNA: TGTGCCACCAGCAGAGATATGGCGCTGGCAGGGTCCACTGAAGCTTTCTTT
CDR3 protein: CATSRDMALAGSTEAFF

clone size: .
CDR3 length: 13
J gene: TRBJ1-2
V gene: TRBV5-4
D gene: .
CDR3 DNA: TGTGCCAGCAGTCTCGACAGGCAAATGAGCTACCCCTTC
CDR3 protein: CASSLDRQMSYPF

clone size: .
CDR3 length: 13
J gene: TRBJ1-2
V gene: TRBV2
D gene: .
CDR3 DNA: TGTGCCAGCGCAGGGGAGAAGAGCTATGGCTACACCTTC
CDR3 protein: CASAGEKSYGYTF

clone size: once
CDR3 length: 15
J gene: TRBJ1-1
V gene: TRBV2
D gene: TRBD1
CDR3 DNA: TGTGCCAGCAGTGAAGAGGACAGGGGTTCTTCTGAAGCTTTCTTT
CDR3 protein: CASSEEDRGSSEAFF

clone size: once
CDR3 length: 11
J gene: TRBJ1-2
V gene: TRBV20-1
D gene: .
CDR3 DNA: TGCAGTGCTACCGGAGACTATGGCTACACCTTC
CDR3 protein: CSATGDYGYTF

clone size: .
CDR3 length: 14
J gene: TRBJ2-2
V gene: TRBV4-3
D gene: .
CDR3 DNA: TGCGCCAGCAGGGGACAATTAAACACCGGGGAGCTGTTTTTT
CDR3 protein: CASRGQLNTGELFF

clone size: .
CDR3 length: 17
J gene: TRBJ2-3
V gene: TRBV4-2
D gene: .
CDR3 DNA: TGTGCCAGCAGCCTCCTCGGTCGGAGGGCTAGCACAGATACGCAGTATTTT
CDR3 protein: CASSLLGRRASTDTQYF

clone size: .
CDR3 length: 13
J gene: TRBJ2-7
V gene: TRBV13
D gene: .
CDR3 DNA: TGTGCCAGCAGCTTAGCCCCTTCCTACGAGCAGTACTTC
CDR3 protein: CASSLAPSYEQYF

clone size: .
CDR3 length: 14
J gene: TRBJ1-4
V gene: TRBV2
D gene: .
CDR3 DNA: TGTGCCAGCAGGGCAGGGAGGGCTAATGAAAAACTGTTTTTT
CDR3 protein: CASRAGRANEKLFF

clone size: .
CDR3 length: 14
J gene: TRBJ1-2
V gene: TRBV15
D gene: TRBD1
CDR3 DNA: TGTGCCACCAGCAGCCCTAGGGACAGCTATGGCTACACCTTC
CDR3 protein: CATSSPRDSYGYTF

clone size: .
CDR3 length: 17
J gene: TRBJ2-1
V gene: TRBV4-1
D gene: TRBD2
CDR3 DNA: TGCGCCAGCAGCCAACATAGCGGGGGGAGCTCCTACAATGAGCAGTTCTTC
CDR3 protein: CASSQHSGGSSYNEQFF

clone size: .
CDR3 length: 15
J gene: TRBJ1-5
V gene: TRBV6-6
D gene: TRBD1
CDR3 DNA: TGTGCCAGCAGTTCCCAGGGACAGTCTCTTCAGCCCCAGCATTTT
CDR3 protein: CASSSQGQSLQPQHF

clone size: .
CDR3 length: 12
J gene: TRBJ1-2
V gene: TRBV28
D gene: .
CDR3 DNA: TGTGCCAGCACCCCACGGGTGCCTTGGCACACCTTC
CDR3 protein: CASTPRVPWHTF

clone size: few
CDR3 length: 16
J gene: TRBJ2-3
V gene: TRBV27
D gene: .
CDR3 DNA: TGTGCCAGCAGTGTCCTCGGGACACAGGGAACGGATACGCAGTATTTT
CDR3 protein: CASSVLGTQGTDTQYF